Ten or more counts support the clone carrying this TCR beta chain. Its matching antigen is unknown. The sample originates from a study of T-cell reconstitution after alpha-beta-depleted transplantation in children. The study's findings and limits: Several patients had high TCRbeta diversity at day 60; it came from surviving recipient T cells and thymic progenitors. There were reportedly several hundred expanded graft clones from which alpha-beta T cells came about two months after transplant. T cells produced anew were the main source of T-cell counts and diversity one year after transplant.

Molecular barcoding with unique molecular identifiers was used for the TCRbeta library. TCRdb fed the PCR reads into MiXCR, producing one record per CDR3 protein. In the table there are approximately 300,000 distinct CDR3 sequences, 6.5% to 9% of which are singletons. In germline, CDR1 is DFQATT, CDR2 SNEGSKA (reference sequence). V lost 0 bases, J lost 0 bases, and 8 bases lay in between. This CDR3 has 14 amino acids. J is TRBJ1-1 and V is TRBV20-1; D is unresolved. The clonotype comes from a female patient aged 2-15 years who had a stem cell transplant for Fanconi anemia, so the T cells may come from the graft donor. Source: peripheral blood, taken 360 days after TCRalphabeta/CD19-depleted stem cell transplant. The CDR3 DNA is TGCAGTGCTAGAGAGCCGGGGATGAACACTGAAGCTTTCTTT. As protein: CSAREPGMNTEAFF.